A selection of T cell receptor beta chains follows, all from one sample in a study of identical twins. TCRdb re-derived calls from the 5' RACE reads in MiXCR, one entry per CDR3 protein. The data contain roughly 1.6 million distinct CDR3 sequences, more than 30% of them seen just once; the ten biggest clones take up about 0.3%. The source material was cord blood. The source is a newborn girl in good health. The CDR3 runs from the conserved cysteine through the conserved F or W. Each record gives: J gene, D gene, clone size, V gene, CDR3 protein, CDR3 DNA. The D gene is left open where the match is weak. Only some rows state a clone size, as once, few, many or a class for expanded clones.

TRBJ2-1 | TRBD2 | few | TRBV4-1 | CASSPNYGLAGGNEQFF | TGCGCCAGCAGCCCTAACTATGGACTAGCGGGAGGGAATGAGCAGTTCTTC
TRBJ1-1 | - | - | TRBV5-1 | CASSQAGVGTEAFF | TGCGCCAGCAGCCAGGCAGGGGTGGGCACTGAAGCTTTCTTT
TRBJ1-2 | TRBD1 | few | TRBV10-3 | CATLGQFPYGYTF | TGTGCCACCCTGGGACAGTTCCCCTATGGCTACACCTTC
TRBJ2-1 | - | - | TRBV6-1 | CASSENPSRNEQFF | TGTGCCAGCAGTGAAAACCCATCCCGCAATGAGCAGTTCTTC
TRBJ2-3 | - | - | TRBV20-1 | CSARDGGAGDTQYF | TGCAGTGCTAGAGACGGCGGGGCGGGAGATACGCAGTATTTT
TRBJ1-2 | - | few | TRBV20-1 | CRGPAGSYGYTF | TGCAGGGGGCCCGCAGGGTCCTATGGCTACACCTTC
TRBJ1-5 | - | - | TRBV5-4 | CASTPGRGEDGHQPQHF | TGTGCCAGCACACCGGGCCGGGGGGAAGACGGCCATCAGCCCCAGCATTTT
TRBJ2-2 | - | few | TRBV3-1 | CASSQDHSTGELFF | TGTGCCAGCAGCCAAGATCACTCCACCGGGGAGCTGTTTTTT
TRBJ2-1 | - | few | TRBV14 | CASSQDKWRAYNEQFF | TGTGCCAGCAGCCAAGATAAGTGGCGGGCCTACAATGAGCAGTTCTTC
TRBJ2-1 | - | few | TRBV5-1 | CASSKEASVYNEQFF | TGCGCCAGCAGCAAGGAGGCTAGCGTATACAATGAGCAGTTCTTC
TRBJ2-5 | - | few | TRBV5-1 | CASSFGKTQYF | TGTGCCAGCAGCTTTGGAAAGACCCAGTACTTC
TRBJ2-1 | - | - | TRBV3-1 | CASSQGPRGNEQFF | TGTGCCAGCAGCCAAGGACCTAGGGGCAATGAGCAGTTCTTC
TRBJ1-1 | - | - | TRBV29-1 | CSTGDNTEAFF | TGCAGCACCGGGGACAACACTGAAGCTTTTTTT
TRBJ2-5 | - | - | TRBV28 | CANERSGQKETQYF | TGTGCCAACGAAAGGAGCGGTCAAAAGGAGACCCAGTACTTC
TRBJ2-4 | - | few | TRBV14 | CASSQARYSKNIQYF | TGTGCCAGCAGCCAAGCCAGGTACTCCAAAAACATTCAGTACTTC
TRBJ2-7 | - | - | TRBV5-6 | CASSPEGVGRFYEQYF | TGTGCCAGCAGCCCAGAAGGTGTGGGACGGTTCTACGAGCAGTACTTC
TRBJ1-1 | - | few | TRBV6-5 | CASSYSVRRTNTEAFF | TGTGCCAGCAGTTACTCCGTTCGGCGGACGAACACTGAAGCTTTCTTT
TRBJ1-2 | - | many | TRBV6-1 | CASSEEQFYGYTF | TGTGCCAGCAGTGAAGAACAGTTTTATGGCTACACCTTC
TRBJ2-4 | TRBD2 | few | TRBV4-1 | CASSLASGRAKNIQYF | TGCGCCAGCAGCCTCGCTAGCGGGAGGGCCAAAAACATTCAGTACTTC
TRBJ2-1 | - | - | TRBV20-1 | CSASHMGPPYNEQFF | TGCAGTGCGTCCCACATGGGGCCCCCCTACAATGAGCAGTTCTTC
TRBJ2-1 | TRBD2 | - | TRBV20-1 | CSARDPRTSGSRGEQFF | TGCAGTGCTAGAGATCCCCGGACTAGCGGATCACGTGGTGAGCAGTTCTTC
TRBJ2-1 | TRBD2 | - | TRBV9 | CASSARTSGGSKSSYNEQFF | TGTGCCAGCAGCGCCCGGACTAGCGGGGGGTCGAAGAGCTCCTACAATGAGCAGTTCTTC
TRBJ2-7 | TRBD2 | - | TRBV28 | CASSPFGLAREQYF | TGTGCCAGCAGTCCATTCGGACTAGCGAGGGAGCAGTACTTC
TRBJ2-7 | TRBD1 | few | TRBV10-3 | CAIAGTGGNRSYEQYF | TGTGCCATCGCCGGGACAGGGGGCAATAGATCCTACGAGCAGTACTTC
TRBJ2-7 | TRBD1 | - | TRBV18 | CASSPPKTGGSRSYNEQYF | TGTGCCAGCTCTCCGCCTAAGACAGGGGGCTCTCGCTCCTACAATGAGCAGTACTTC
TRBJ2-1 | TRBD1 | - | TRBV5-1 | CASRTGQGLGNEQFF | TGCGCCAGCAGAACAGGACAGGGGCTTGGGAATGAGCAGTTCTTC
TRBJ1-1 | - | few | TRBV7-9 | CASSLAAGQNTEAFF | TGTGCCAGCAGCTTAGCGGCGGGACAGAACACTGAAGCTTTCTTT
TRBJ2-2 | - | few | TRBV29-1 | CSVEENTGELFF | TGCAGCGTTGAAGAGAACACCGGGGAGCTGTTTTTT
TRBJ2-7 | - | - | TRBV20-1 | CSARGDFNYEQYF | TGCAGTGCTAGAGGGGACTTCAACTACGAGCAGTACTTC
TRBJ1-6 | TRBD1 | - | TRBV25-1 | CASSAYPGQSNSPLHF | TGTGCCAGCAGTGCCTACCCGGGACAGTCTAATTCACCCCTCCACTTT
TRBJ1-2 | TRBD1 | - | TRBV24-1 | CATSEPIGQGSYGYTF | TGTGCCACCAGTGAACCTATCGGACAGGGGAGCTATGGCTACACCTTC
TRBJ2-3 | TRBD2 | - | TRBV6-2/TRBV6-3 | CASSPSGSFTDTQYF | TGTGCCAGCAGTCCTAGCGGGAGCTTCACAGATACGCAGTATTTT
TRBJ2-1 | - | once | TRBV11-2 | CASSLDPGTAFGGEQFF | TGTGCCAGCAGCTTAGATCCCGGGACGGCCTTTGGGGGTGAGCAGTTCTTC
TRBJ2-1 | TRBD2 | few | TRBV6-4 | CASSDERGGDSYNEQFF | TGTGCCAGCAGTGACGAGAGGGGAGGGGACTCCTACAATGAGCAGTTCTTC
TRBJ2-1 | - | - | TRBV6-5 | CASSYSFGDNEQFF | TGTGCCAGCAGTTACTCATTCGGGGACAATGAGCAGTTCTTC
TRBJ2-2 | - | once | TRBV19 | CASSIASPRGTGELFF | TGTGCCAGTAGTATTGCTTCTCCCCGGGGCACCGGGGAGCTGTTTTTT
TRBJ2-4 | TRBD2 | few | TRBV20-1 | CSANELAELIKNIQYF | TGCAGTGCTAATGAACTAGCGGAGCTAATAAAAAACATTCAGTACTTC
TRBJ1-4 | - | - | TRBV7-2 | CASSLAPGQRNEKLFF | TGTGCCAGCAGCTTAGCGCCTGGACAGCGTAATGAAAAACTGTTTTTT
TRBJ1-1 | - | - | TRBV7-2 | CASSLRTRHTEAFF | TGTGCCAGCAGCTTAAGGACACGTCACACTGAAGCTTTCTTT
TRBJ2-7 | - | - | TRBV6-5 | CASRRGRGSYEQYF | TGTGCCAGCAGGCGGGGGCGAGGATCCTACGAGCAGTACTTC
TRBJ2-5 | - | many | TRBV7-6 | CASSLNTGQETQYF | TGTGCCAGCAGCCTAAACACAGGCCAAGAGACCCAGTACTTC
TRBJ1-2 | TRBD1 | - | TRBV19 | CASSITGGAPNYGYTF | TGTGCCAGTAGTATAACAGGGGGCGCCCCTAACTATGGCTACACCTTC
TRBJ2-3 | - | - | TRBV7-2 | CASSLALTPGTQYF | TGTGCCAGCAGCTTAGCGTTAACCCCAGGGACGCAGTATTTT
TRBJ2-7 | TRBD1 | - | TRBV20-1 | CSARDTGQATYEQYF | TGCAGTGCTAGAGATACGGGACAGGCCACCTACGAGCAGTACTTC
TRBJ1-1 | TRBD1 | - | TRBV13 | CASSLSETGVGEAFF | TGTGCCAGCAGCTTGTCCGAGACAGGGGTGGGTGAAGCTTTCTTT